One and the same sample provided the 15 T cell receptor beta chains below, sequenced in a study of immune evolution from preneoplasia to lung adenocarcinoma (dated by TCRdb to about 2021). The protocol used for the library was the immunoSEQ multiplex PCR assay. TCRdb holds this immuneACCESS table with in-frame rearrangements only. Some clones are missing; in checked studies, unresolved V genes explain under half, and the rest has no known cause. For this sample the table gives over 11,000 clones, of which more than 80% were detected only once. Roughly 4.5% of the sample is held by the ten biggest clonotypes. Sequencing was carried out using FFPE minimally invasive lung adenocarcinoma tissue. The cell subset or site tag for this specimen amounts to: micro-invasive lung adenocarcinoma (MIA). The receptors derive from a person between 65 and 79 years old with lung adenocarcinoma.

The chain has TRBV28 and TRBJ2-7, with D tentatively TRBD2 (5 bases). Germline-derived CDR1 and CDR2 are MDHEN and SYDVKM. Deletions cut 2 bases from V and 6 bases from J, with 8 bases between. The CDR3 loop spans 12 amino acids. DNA for the CDR3: TGTGCCAGCAGTTTAGAGGGCTTCGAGCAGTACTTC. Amino acids: CASSLEGFEQYF.

This clone was detected only a few times. The chain is built from TRBV21-1 and TRBJ1-4. TRBV21-1 has pseudogene status. CDR3 size: 14 residues. CDR3 bases: TGTGCCAGCAGCAACAGGAGGATGGGAGAAAAACTGTTTTTT. It encodes CASSNRRMGEKLFF.

The rearrangement joins TRBV27 to TRBJ1-5, with a weak D call TRBD1 (6 bases). This CDR3 spans 13 amino acids. Germline CDR1 and CDR2: MNHEY and SMNVEV (reference sequence). The V end was cut by 5 bases, the J end by 6 bases, with 11 bases between. The CDR3 loop is CASSQDRFQPQHF. CDR3 DNA sequence: TGTGCCAGCAGTCAAGACAGGTTTCAGCCCCAGCATTTT.

This clone was recorded once. The chain employs TRBV6-1 and TRBJ1-5, with D uncertain. Looked up from germline, CDR1 is MNHNS and CDR2 is SASEGT. The length of the CDR3 is 14 residues. V was pared by 4 bases and J by 0 bases, with 7 bases between. The CDR3 sequence is CASSVNYSNQPQHF. The CDR3 DNA is TGTGCCAGCAGTGTTAACTATAGCAATCAGCCCCAGCATTTT.

V and J are TRBV5-4 and TRBJ1-4, with D perhaps TRBD1 (6 bases). V was pared by 2 bases and J by 6 bases, with 11 bases between. Germline CDR1 and CDR2: SGHNT and YYREEE (reference sequence). This CDR3 spans 14 amino acids. For the CDR3, the DNA is TGTGCCAGCAGCTTTCGGGGGGCTGATGAAAAACTGTTTTTT. It is translated as CASSFRGADEKLFF.

This clone was seen only once. The chain joins TRBV11-2 to TRBJ1-1; 8 bases align to TRBD1. CDR1 and CDR2 (germline): SGHAT, FQNNGV. The CDR3 consists of 13 residues. Trimming took 5 bases from V and 11 from J; bases not matched to a gene: 10. For the CDR3, the DNA is TGTGCCAGCAGCCCAGGGGGCGGGCTCGGGGCTTTCTTT. Protein: CASSPGGGLGAFF.

This clone was found a few times. V is TRBV27 and J is TRBJ2-1, with 8 bases identical to TRBD1. The V gene's germline CDR1 is MNHEY and CDR2 SMNVEV (reference sequence). This CDR3 spans 16 amino acids. The J segment lost 4 bases and the V segment lost 5 bases, leaving 10 bases of the junction unmatched. CDR3: CASSPVRGQVYNEQFF. DNA for the CDR3: TGTGCCAGCAGTCCTGTAAGGGGACAGGTATACAATGAGCAGTTCTTC.

The V and J genes are TRBV9 and TRBJ2-3; no firm D call. There are 14 residues in the CDR3. Germline V lookup: CDR1 SGDLS, CDR2 YYNGEE. Between the trimmed V and J ends, which lost 4 bases and 0 bases, there was a span of 9 bases. The CDR3 DNA follows: TGTGCCAGCAGCTTCGGATTTAGCACAGATACGCAGTATTTT. Translation: CASSFGFSTDTQYF.

This chain uses TRBV4-1 with TRBJ2-1; 9 positions match TRBD2. J lost 0 bases, V lost 4 bases, and 7 bases had no gene match. The CDR3 loop spans 17 amino acids. Germline V lookup: CDR1 MGHRA, CDR2 YSYEKL. In DNA form, the CDR3 reads TGCGCCAGCAGCCCTGGACTAGCGCAGAGCTCCTACAATGAGCAGTTCTTC. This translates into CASSPGLAQSSYNEQFF.

The chain carries TRBV7-9 and TRBJ2-7; 8 positions agree with TRBD2. From germline, CDR1 is SEHNR and CDR2 FQNEAQ (reference sequence). The CDR3 runs 16 residues. Trimming removed 5 bases from V and 2 bases from J; junction bases left unmatched: 11. CDR3 protein: CASSPPGISGAYEQYF. Written as DNA, the CDR3 is TGTGCCAGCAGCCCTCCAGGGATTAGCGGGGCCTACGAGCAGTACTTC.

This clone is medium-sized in the sample. This chain joins TRBV28 and TRBJ2-7; 7 bases are shared with TRBD1. CDR1 and CDR2 from the germline V gene are MDHEN and SYDVKM. This CDR3 is 13 amino acids long. After removal of 6 bases from V and 3 bases from J, the junction contained 5 bases not matched to a gene. The chain's CDR3 is CASSLGQSYEQYF. CDR3 nucleotide sequence: TGTGCCAGCAGCCTGGGACAGAGCTACGAGCAGTACTTC.

V gene TRBV30 combines with J gene TRBJ2-7; 9 positions agree with TRBD1. V gave up 0 bases and J gave up 7 bases; unmatched junction bases: 7. Germline V gene data show CDR1 as GTSNPN and CDR2 as SVGIG (reference sequence). This CDR3 region has 14 residues. CDR3 bases: TGTGCCTGGAGTGTTTTGGCGACAGGGGGGGAGCAGTACTTC. Amino acid sequence: CAWSVLATGGEQYF. The variable domain in full, with the rest retrieved from reference TRBV30 and TRBJ2-7, is SQTIHQWPATLVQPVGSPLSLECTVEGTSNPNLYWYRQAAGRGLQLLFYSVGIGQISSEVPQNLSASRPQDRQFILSSKKLLLSDSGFYLCAWSVLATGGEQYFGPGTRLTVT.

This CDR3 is CASSLAGYSGNTIYF. CDR3 DNA: TGTGCCAGCAGCTTAGCCGGGTACTCTGGAAACACCATATATTTT. This chain links TRBV13 with TRBJ1-3; D unclear. V was shortened by 1 base and J by 0 bases, with 7 bases between the two germline ends. CDR3 length: 15 residues. Germline V CDR1 and CDR2: PRHDT, FYEKMQ (reference sequence). The full variable domain, completed using reference TRBV13 and TRBJ1-3, is AAGVIQSPRHLIKEKRETATLKCYPIPRHDTVYWYQQGPGQDPQFLISFYEKMQSDKGSIPDRFSAQQFSDYHSELNMSSLELGDSALYFCASSLAGYSGNTIYFGEGSWLTVV.

This chain joins TRBV6-4 and TRBJ2-1; 8 nucleotides match TRBD2. CDR1 MRHNA and CDR2 SNTAGT come from the germline V gene. The CDR3 contains 14 residues. The V and J ends lost 6 bases and 9 bases, in that order; junction bases with no gene match: 10. CDR3 protein: CASSLDGGVGEQFF. CDR3 DNA: TGTGCCAGCAGCCTCGACGGGGGGGTGGGTGAGCAGTTCTTC.

This chain links TRBV5-1 with TRBJ2-7, with D perhaps matching TRBD2 (5 bases). The germline gives CDR1 SGHRS, CDR2 YFSETQ. The CDR3 sequence is 15 residues long. The V and J ends lost 0 bases and 2 bases respectively, with 12 bases between them. CDR3 coding DNA: TGCGCCAGCAGCTTGGTTCGGGGTGGGGCCTACGAGCAGTACTTC. Translation gives CASSLVRGGAYEQYF.